This T cell receptor (beta chain) was profiled in a study of blood T cell repertoires in COVID-19. Study at large: Donors in the United States, Italy and Spain gave samples during acute or convalescent COVID-19. PBMCs, B-cell-depleted T cells, or T cells provided the cDNA or gDNA that made up the material.

Original processing methods: Nucleated cell counts were estimated from reference gene primer amplification. Method: immunoSEQ multiplex PCR; TCRdb's copy keeps in-frame clones and lacks some. V and J calls and clone size are as listed in that table; D and trimming were resolved from the DNA. The data show 73,000 or so clones, with roughly 90% seen just once and around 8.1% held by the top ten. The germline CDR1 and CDR2 sequences are MGHRA and YSYEKL. The CDR3 extends over 19 amino acids. V lost 1 base to trimming and J lost 2 bases; unmatched junction nucleotides: 13. The source is a man between 25 and 39 years old with acute or convalescent COVID-19. The sequencing input was peripheral blood. This chain joins TRBV4-1 and TRBJ2-7; 11 bases map to TRBD2. The CDR3 region has the DNA TGCGCCAGCAGCCAAGGACCCCCTAGGCTAGCGGGAGGAACCTACGAGCAGTACTTC. Its translation: CASSQGPPRLAGGTYEQYF.